Detailed here is one T cell receptor beta chain. The germline V gene has CDR1 LGHNA and CDR2 YNFKEQ. V shed 1 base and J 4 bases; nucleotides not matched to a gene: 14. The CDR3 is 19 residues long. Authors' methods: From reference gene primer amplification, estimates of nucleated cell counts were derived. Sequencing used immunoSEQ multiplex PCR; TCRdb keeps in-frame clones, though not all of them. V, J and clone size were drawn from that table, and D and trimming were deduced from the DNA. The top ten hold roughly 4% of the sample, which has about 260,000 clones, 88% seen once. The data were taken from a study of blood T cell repertoires in COVID-19.

This receptor was taken from a man in his sixties who had recovered from COVID-19. The chain is built from TRBV4-2 and TRBJ1-2, with TRBD1 identical over 11 bases. Sequencing used peripheral blood. The CDR3 DNA is TGTGCCAGCAGCCAAGCGAATCCCGGGACAGGGGGAAGGGGCTATGGCTACACCTTC. The encoded protein is CASSQANPGTGGRGYGYTF.